One sample yielded the 10 T cell receptor beta chains listed below, sequenced in a study of blood T cell repertoires in COVID-19. Clones were read by immunoSEQ multiplex PCR, and TCRdb kept only the in-frame ones, dropping some. The sample yields about 200,000 clones, 70% to 90% seen once. The sequencing sample was made of peripheral blood. These receptors were collected from a man aged 80 or over with acute or convalescent COVID-19.

The chain uses TRBV9 and TRBJ2-2; unclear D gene. This CDR3 contains 13 residues. V lost 0 bases and J lost 4, with 4 bases in between. The germline V gene encodes CDR1 SGDLS and CDR2 YYNGEE. The CDR3 nucleotides are TGTGCCAGCAGCGTAGGCGGCACCGGGGAGCTGTTTTTT. This codes for CASSVGGTGELFF.

The chain recombines TRBV6-4 with TRBJ1-1; a weak D match, TRBD1 (5 bases). The CDR3 has 14 residues. Deletions cut 6 bases from V and 0 bases from J, with 11 bases between. Germline assignment: CDR1 MRHNA and CDR2 SNTAGT. The CDR3 DNA reads TGTGCCAGCAGAAGAGACAGATTGAACACTGAAGCTTTCTTT. Its protein is CASRRDRLNTEAFF.

In this sample, this clone turned up a few times. This chain uses TRBV11-3 with TRBJ2-1; 7 bases align to TRBD2. J gave up 6 bases and V 1 base, and 6 bases lay outside the gene matches. The CDR3 has 15 amino acids. The germline V gene has CDR1 SGHNT and CDR2 YENEEA. CDR3 sequence: CASSLGLAEANEQFF. CDR3 DNA: TGTGCCAGCAGCTTAGGCCTAGCGGAGGCCAATGAGCAGTTCTTC. The complete variable domain, with remaining parts taken from reference TRBV11-3 and TRBJ2-1, reads EAGVVQSPRYKIIEKKQPVAFWCNPISGHNTLYWYLQNLGQGPELLIRYENEEAVDDSQLPKDRFSAERLKGVDSTLKIQPAELGDSAVYLCASSLGLAEANEQFFGPGTRLTVL.

The chain has TRBV19 and TRBJ2-1; TRBD2 agrees at 8 bases. Trimming cost V 5 bases and J 0 bases; bases outside gene matches: 6. Germline values: CDR1 LNHDA, CDR2 SQIVND (reference sequence). The CDR3 spans 16 residues. CDR3 in amino acids: CASSPLSGSSYNEQFF. CDR3 nucleotides: TGTGCCAGTAGTCCTCTCAGCGGGAGCTCCTACAATGAGCAGTTCTTC. Together with reference TRBV19 and TRBJ2-1, the CDR3 gives the full variable domain: DGGITQSPKYLFRKEGQNVTLSCEQNLNHDAMYWYRQDPGQGLRLIYYSQIVNDFQKGDIAEGYSVSREKKESFPLTVTSAQKNPTAFYLCASSPLSGSSYNEQFFGPGTRLTVL.

The gene calls are TRBV11-2 and TRBJ1-5; possibly TRBD1 for D (6 bases). Germline lookup yields CDR1 SGHAT and CDR2 FQNNGV. The CDR3 runs to 15 residues. Trimming took off 5 bases at V and 3 bases at J, with 14 bases between the two ends. DNA for the CDR3: TGTGCCAGCAGCCCGGGGCAGGGGAACAATCAGCCCCAGCATTTT. This codes for CASSPGQGNNQPQHF.

This sequence joins TRBV24-1 and TRBJ2-2; D is uncertain. Germline assignment: CDR1 KGHDR and CDR2 SFDVKD. The V and J ends lost 5 bases and 2 bases respectively, with 14 bases between them. The CDR3 is 16 amino acids. CDR3 in DNA: TGTGCCACCAGTGGGTCAGCCACTACCAACACCGGGGAGCTGTTTTTT. It is translated as CATSGSATTNTGELFF.

The V and J genes are TRBV29-1 and TRBJ2-7, with 12 bases that match TRBD2. The length of the CDR3 is 15 residues. The V gene's germline CDR1 is SQVTM and CDR2 ANQGSEA. V lost 2 bases to trimming and J lost 7 bases; unmatched junction nucleotides: 9. For the CDR3, the DNA is TGCAGCGTTGAAATGCTAGCGGGAGGGCCAAGGGAGCAGTACTTC. Protein sequence: CSVEMLAGGPREQYF.

The chain recombines TRBV19 with TRBJ2-1; unclear D gene. The CDR3 has 12 residues. The germline CDR1 and CDR2 sequences are LNHDA and SQIVND (reference sequence). V lost 5 bases and J lost 4, with 6 bases in between. The CDR3 sequence is CASSALYNEQFF. The CDR3 DNA sequence: TGTGCCAGTAGTGCCCTATACAATGAGCAGTTCTTC.

The J gene is TRBJ1-5, the V gene TRBV19, with D tentatively TRBD1 (6 bases). CDR1 is LNHDA and CDR2 is SQIVND in the germline V gene (reference sequence). This CDR3 region has 15 residues. V lost 5 bases to trimming and J lost 4 bases, with 15 bases between them. The CDR3 sequence is CASSDATGLNQPQHF. CDR3 nucleotide sequence: TGTGCCAGTAGTGACGCGACAGGCTTAAATCAGCCCCAGCATTTT.

This clone came up a few times. The chain is built from TRBV27 and TRBJ1-2; 12 nucleotides line up with TRBD1. The CDR3 is 15 amino acids. Germline CDR1 reads MNHEY; CDR2 reads SMNVEV (reference sequence). The V segment lost 7 bases and the J segment 2 bases; nucleotides outside the gene matches: 5. CDR3 protein: CASKRDRGRNYGYTF. The CDR3 nucleotides read TGTGCCAGCAAAAGGGACAGGGGGCGCAACTATGGCTACACCTTC.